The source of this T cell receptor (beta chain) is a study of blood T cell repertoires in COVID-19. As for the study in general: The United States, Italy and Spain supplied acute and convalescent COVID-19 samples.

This table comes from immunoSEQ multiplex PCR, and its TCRdb copy is limited to in-frame clones, with some not included. The sample has roughly 190,000 clones, about nine tenths seen once. Germline loops: CDR1 KGHSH, CDR2 LQKENI. V shed 4 bases and J shed 0 bases, with 21 bases lying between them. The CDR3 extends over 18 amino acids. Sample: peripheral blood. The clonotype comes from a man aged 50-59 years with acute or convalescent COVID-19. The chain has TRBV18 and TRBJ1-1; possibly TRBD1 for D (6 bases). The CDR3 DNA reads TGTGCCAGCTCACTATCGACCCACACAGGGATCATGAACACTGAAGCTTTCTTT. This gives the protein CASSLSTHTGIMNTEAFF.